Listed below are T cell receptor beta chains from one sample, sequenced in a study of blood T cell repertoires in COVID-19. Produced via immunoSEQ multiplex PCR; TCRdb's table is partial and in-frame only. The sample shows 190,000 or so clones, roughly 89% of them seen only once. Sequencing was performed on PBMCs or T cells enriched from blood (not recorded which). Every receptor here comes from a man aged 18 to 30 with acute COVID-19. Both conserved end residues are part of each CDR3. A D gene is named only where the DNA matches it firmly. Expanded clones are given a class, and other clones once, few, many or no size at all.

>TRBJ1-6|-|TRBV3-1/TRBV3-2|TRBD1
TGTGCCAGCAGCCCAGGGACAGGGAGTTCACCCCTCCACTTT
CASSPGTGSSPLHF
>TRBJ1-4|few|TRBV5-1|TRBD1
TGCGCCAGCAGTAGGGCAGGGGGGCGGCGTAATGAAAAACTGTTTTTT
CASSRAGGRRNEKLFF
>TRBJ2-6|-|TRBV28|-
TGTGCCAGCAGTCTTAGCTCTGGGGCCAACGTCCTGACTTTC
CASSLSSGANVLTF
>TRBJ1-2|once|TRBV21-1|-
TGTGCCAACCGGGGGAGGTGCCGGGGGATATATGGCTACACCTTC
CANRGRCRGIYGYTF
>TRBJ1-1|-|TRBV18|-
TGTGCCAGCTCACCGGGACAGAACACTGAAGCTTTCTTT
CASSPGQNTEAFF
>TRBJ1-2|once|TRBV27|-
TGTGCCAGCCGGGGTCCGAACTATGGCTACACCTTC
CASRGPNYGYTF
>TRBJ1-6|-|TRBV27|-
TGTGCCAGCAGGGAGGTTGCCTCACCCCTCCACTTT
CASREVASPLHF
>TRBJ2-7|-|TRBV6-2/TRBV6-3|TRBD2
TGTGCCAGCAGTTACCGGACAGCGCTAGCGGGAGGGTCCTACGAGCAGTACTTC
CASSYRTALAGGSYEQYF
>TRBJ2-7|-|TRBV30|TRBD1
TGTGCCTGGAGGACAGGGGGCACCTACGAGCAGTACTTC
CAWRTGGTYEQYF
>TRBJ2-1|-|TRBV12-5|TRBD2
TGTGCTAGTGGTGCACCCACCGGGACTAGCGGGGTCCATGGTTCTAATGAGCAGTTCTTC
CASGAPTGTSGVHGSNEQFF
>TRBJ2-2|-|TRBV6-5|-
TGTGCCAGCAGTTACTCGTATTTCCGTAGCGCCGGGGAGCTGTTTTTT
CASSYSYFRSAGELFF
>TRBJ2-7|-|TRBV4-2|-
TGTGCCAGCAGCCAAGATCCTAGCGCAGCCTACGAGCAGTACTTC
CASSQDPSAAYEQYF
>TRBJ1-6|-|TRBV28|-
TGTGCCAGCAGTTTAGGGCCAGGGTATAATTCACCCCTCCACTTT
CASSLGPGYNSPLHF
>TRBJ2-1|-|TRBV5-4|-
TGTGCCGCACGGGACACCTCCTACAATGAGCAGTTCTTC
CAARDTSYNEQFF
>TRBJ2-5|-|TRBV19|-
TGTGCCAGTAGGATGACAGGTCTGGGGGAGACCCAGTACTTC
CASRMTGLGETQYF
>TRBJ2-5|-|TRBV28|-
TGTGCCAGCAGTTCCCTGTTAGCAGAGACCCAGTACTTC
CASSSLLAETQYF
>TRBJ2-5|once|TRBV6-6|TRBD1
TGTGCCAGCAGTTACGCGACAGGGAACTTGGAGACCCAGTACTTC
CASSYATGNLETQYF
>TRBJ1-5|-|TRBV28|-
TGTGCCAGCAGCTGGACCGGACGGGACTATCAGCCCCAGCATTTT
CASSWTGRDYQPQHF
>TRBJ2-3|-|TRBV7-9|-
TGTGCCAGCAGTTGGGAGTTTGTCGATACGCAGTATTTT
CASSWEFVDTQYF
>TRBJ2-5|-|TRBV9|-
TGTGCCAGCAGCCCCGAGGGGGGCGGGAGCGGAGAGACCCAGTACTTC
CASSPEGGGSGETQYF
>TRBJ2-2|once|TRBV7-9|TRBD1
TGTGCCAGCAGCCCCGGACAGGGTACAACCGGGGAGCTGTTTTTT
CASSPGQGTTGELFF
>TRBJ1-5|-|TRBV19|TRBD1
TGTGCCAGTAGCCAGACAGGGGGGCTCAATCAGCCCCAGCATTTT
CASSQTGGLNQPQHF
>TRBJ2-3|-|TRBV30|-
TGTGCCTGGAGTGGGACTTCCACAGATACGCAGTATTTT
CAWSGTSTDTQYF
>TRBJ2-7|-|TRBV28|-
TGTGCCAGCAGTTTTCCAACACCGGGGGACGAGCAGTACTTC
CASSFPTPGDEQYF
>TRBJ2-4|-|TRBV11-3|TRBD1
TGTGCCAGCAGCTTAGATCTCTTGGGACAGGGCCTTCCAGACATTCAGTACTTC
CASSLDLLGQGLPDIQYF
>TRBJ1-1|-|TRBV19|-
TGTGCCAGTAGTAGCCCGGGTGATTGGAACACTGAAGCTTTCTTT
CASSSPGDWNTEAFF
>TRBJ2-7|-|TRBV7-6|TRBD1
TGTGCCAGCAGCTTATATTCCTCAATCCCGGGACAGGGGGCTTCAGAGCAGTACTTC
CASSLYSSIPGQGASEQYF
>TRBJ2-7|-|TRBV10-3|-
TGTGCCATCAGTGGTTCCACCGACAGCTACGAGCAGTACTTC
CAISGSTDSYEQYF
>TRBJ2-3|-|TRBV5-4|-
TGTGCCAGCAGCTTGGACCAAGCCACCAGGTCAGATACGCAGTATTTT
CASSLDQATRSDTQYF
>TRBJ2-5|once|TRBV19|-
TGTGCCAGTAGCTCACAGGGTTACCAAGAGACCCAGTACTTC
CASSSQGYQETQYF
>TRBJ2-5|few|TRBV9|-
TGTGCCAGCAGCGTAGCTGAGGACAGTGACTTACAAGAGACCCAGTACTTC
CASSVAEDSDLQETQYF
>TRBJ2-1|-|TRBV12-5|-
TGTGCTAGTGGTTCGGACAGGGCAAGGCTAGCGGACGACTCCTACAATGAGCAGTTCTTC
CASGSDRARLADDSYNEQFF